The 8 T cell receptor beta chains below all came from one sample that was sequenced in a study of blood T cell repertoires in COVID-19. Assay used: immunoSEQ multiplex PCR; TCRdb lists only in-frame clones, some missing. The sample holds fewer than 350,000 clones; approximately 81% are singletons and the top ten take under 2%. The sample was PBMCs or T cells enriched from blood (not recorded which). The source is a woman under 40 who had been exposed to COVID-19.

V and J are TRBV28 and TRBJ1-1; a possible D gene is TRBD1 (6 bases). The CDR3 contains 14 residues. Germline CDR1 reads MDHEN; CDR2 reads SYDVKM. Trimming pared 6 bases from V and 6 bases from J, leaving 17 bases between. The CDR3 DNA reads TGTGCCAGCAGAACGGGGGGGCAGATGGCTGAAGCTTTCTTT. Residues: CASRTGGQMAEAFF.

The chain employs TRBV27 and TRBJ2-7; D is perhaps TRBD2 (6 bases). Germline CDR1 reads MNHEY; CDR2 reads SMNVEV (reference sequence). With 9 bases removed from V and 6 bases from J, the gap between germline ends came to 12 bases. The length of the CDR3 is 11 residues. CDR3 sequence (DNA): TGTGCCAGTTGGAGCGGGTCCGAGCAGTACTTC. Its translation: CASWSGSEQYF.

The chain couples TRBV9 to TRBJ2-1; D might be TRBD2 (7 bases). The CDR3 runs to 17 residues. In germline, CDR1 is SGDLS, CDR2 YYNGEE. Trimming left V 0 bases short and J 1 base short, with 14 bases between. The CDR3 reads CASSVARGAPSYNEQFF. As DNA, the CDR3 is TGTGCCAGCAGCGTAGCACGGGGGGCTCCTTCCTACAATGAGCAGTTCTTC.

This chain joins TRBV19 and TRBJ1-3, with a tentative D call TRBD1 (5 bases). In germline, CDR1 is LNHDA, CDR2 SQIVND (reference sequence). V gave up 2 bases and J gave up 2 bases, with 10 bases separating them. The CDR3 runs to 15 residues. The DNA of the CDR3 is TGTGCCAGTAGTATAATTGCAGGGCCTGGAAACACCATATATTTT. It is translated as CASSIIAGPGNTIYF. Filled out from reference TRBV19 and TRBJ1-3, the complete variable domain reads DGGITQSPKYLFRKEGQNVTLSCEQNLNHDAMYWYRQDPGQGLRLIYYSQIVNDFQKGDIAEGYSVSREKKESFPLTVTSAQKNPTAFYLCASSIIAGPGNTIYFGEGSWLTVV.

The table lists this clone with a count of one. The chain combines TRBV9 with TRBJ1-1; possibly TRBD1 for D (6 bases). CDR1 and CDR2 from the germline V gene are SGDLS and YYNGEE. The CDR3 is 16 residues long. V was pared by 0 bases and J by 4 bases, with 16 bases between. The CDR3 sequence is CASSVEGGGPITEAFF. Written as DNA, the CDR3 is TGTGCCAGCAGCGTAGAGGGAGGGGGGCCCATCACTGAAGCTTTCTTT.

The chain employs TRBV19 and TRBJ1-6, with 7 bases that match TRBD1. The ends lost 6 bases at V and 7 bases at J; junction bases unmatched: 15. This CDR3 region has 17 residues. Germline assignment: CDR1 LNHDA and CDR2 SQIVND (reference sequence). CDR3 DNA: TGTGCCAGTAGGACCCCCCTGACAGGGCCCCTAAATTCACCCCTCCACTTT. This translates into CASRTPLTGPLNSPLHF.

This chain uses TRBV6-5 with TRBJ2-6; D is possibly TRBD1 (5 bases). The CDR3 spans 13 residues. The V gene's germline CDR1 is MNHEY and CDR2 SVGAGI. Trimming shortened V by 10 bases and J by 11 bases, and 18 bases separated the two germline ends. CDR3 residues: CATIQGALDVLTF. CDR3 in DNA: TGTGCCACCATACAAGGGGCCCTTGACGTCCTGACTTTC.

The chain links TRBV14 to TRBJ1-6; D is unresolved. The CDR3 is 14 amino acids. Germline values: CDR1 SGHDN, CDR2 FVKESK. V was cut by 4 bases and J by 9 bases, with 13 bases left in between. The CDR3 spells CASSLRSRGSPLHF. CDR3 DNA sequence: TGTGCCAGCAGCCTACGCAGTCGGGGTTCACCCCTCCACTTT.